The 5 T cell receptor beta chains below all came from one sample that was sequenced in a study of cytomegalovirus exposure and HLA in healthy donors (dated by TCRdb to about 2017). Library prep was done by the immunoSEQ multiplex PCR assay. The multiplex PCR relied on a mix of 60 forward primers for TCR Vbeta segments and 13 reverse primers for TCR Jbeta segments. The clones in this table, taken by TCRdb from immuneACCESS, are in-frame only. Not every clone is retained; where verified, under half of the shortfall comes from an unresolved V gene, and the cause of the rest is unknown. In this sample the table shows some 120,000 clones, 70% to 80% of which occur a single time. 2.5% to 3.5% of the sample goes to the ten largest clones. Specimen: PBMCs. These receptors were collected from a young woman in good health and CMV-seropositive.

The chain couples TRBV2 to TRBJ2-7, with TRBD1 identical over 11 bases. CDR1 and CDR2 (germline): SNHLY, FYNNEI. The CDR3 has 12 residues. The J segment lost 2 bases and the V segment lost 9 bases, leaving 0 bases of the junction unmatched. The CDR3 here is CARGQGAYEQYF. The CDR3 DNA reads TGTGCCAGGGGACAGGGGGCCTACGAGCAGTACTTC.

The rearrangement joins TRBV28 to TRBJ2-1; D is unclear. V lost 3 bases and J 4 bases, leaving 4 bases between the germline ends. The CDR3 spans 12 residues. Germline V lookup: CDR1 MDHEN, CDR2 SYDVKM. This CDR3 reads CASSFYYNEQFF. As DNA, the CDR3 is TGTGCCAGCAGTTTTTATTACAATGAGCAGTTCTTC.

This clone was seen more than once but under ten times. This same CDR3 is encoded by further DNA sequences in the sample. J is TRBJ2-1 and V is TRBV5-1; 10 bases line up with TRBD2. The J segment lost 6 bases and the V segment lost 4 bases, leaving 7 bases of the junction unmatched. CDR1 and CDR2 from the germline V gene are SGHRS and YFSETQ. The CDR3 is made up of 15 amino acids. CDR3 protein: CASSPGLAEGNEQFF. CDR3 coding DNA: TGCGCCAGCAGCCCAGGACTAGCGGAGGGCAATGAGCAGTTCTTC.

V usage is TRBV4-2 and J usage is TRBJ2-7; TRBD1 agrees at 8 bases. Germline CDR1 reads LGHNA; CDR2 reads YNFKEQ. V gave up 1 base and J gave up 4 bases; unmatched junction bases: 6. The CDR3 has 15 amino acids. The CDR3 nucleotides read TGTGCCAGCAGCCAAGTATACAGGGGGAGGTACGAGCAGTACTTC. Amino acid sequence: CASSQVYRGRYEQYF.

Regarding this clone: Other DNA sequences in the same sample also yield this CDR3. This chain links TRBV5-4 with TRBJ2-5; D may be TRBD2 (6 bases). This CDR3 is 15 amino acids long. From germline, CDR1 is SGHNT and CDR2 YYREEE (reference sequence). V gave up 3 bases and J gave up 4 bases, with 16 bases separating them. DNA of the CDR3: TGTGCCAGCAGCTCCATATTTGGGGGAGGAGAGACCCAGTACTTC. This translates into CASSSIFGGGETQYF. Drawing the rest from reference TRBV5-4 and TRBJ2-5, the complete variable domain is ETGVTQSPTHLIKTRGQQVTLRCSSQSGHNTVSWYQQALGQGPQFIFQYYREEENGRGNFPPRFSGLQFPNYSSELNVNALELDDSALYLCASSSIFGGGETQYFGPGTRLLVL.